The clone carrying this TCR beta chain showed up just a few times. Its specificity is unknown. This sample is drawn from a study of blood T cells in healthy people across ages. Study results and caveats: PBMCs went unsorted, and a conclusive naive versus antigen-experienced comparison was therefore prevented. Roughly linear age-related decline in beta diversity appeared, significant by age around 42.

Next came a second PCR, run for roughly 6 to 11 cycles, which used a sample-barcoded 5' primer along with a J-beta primer mix. Through a template-switch adaptor with 12 random nucleotides, each cDNA molecule received a tag. TCRdb passed the 5' RACE reads through MiXCR, listing each CDR3 protein once. The sample lists roughly 2 million distinct CDR3 sequences, less than 50% seen once, with over 2% in the top ten. Germline V gene lookup returns CDR1 SQVTM and CDR2 ANQGSEA. Trimming cost V 4 bases and J 2 bases; bases outside gene matches: 5. The CDR3 is 14 amino acids. Each donor had 8 to 10 milliliters of peripheral blood drawn.

The clonotype comes from a woman aged 40 to 55 in good health. The chain is built from TRBV29-1 and TRBJ2-5; 9 nucleotides agree with TRBD2. Input material: blood. The CDR3 reads CSVGLAGWQETQYF. The CDR3, as DNA: TGCAGCGTTGGGCTAGCGGGGTGGCAAGAGACCCAGTACTTC.